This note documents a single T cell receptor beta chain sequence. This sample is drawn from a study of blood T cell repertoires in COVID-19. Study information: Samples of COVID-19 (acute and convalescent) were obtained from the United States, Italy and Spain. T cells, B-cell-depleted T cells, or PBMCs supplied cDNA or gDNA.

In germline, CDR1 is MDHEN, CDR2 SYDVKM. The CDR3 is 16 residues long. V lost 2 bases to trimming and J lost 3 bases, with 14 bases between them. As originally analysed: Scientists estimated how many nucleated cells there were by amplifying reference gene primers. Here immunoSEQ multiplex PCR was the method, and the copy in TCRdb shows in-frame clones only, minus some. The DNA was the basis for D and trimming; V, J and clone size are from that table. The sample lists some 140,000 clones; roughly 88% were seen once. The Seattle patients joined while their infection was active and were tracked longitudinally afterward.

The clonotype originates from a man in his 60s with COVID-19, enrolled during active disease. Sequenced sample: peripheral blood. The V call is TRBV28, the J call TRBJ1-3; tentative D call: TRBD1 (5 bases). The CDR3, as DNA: TGTGCCAGCAGTTTAGAGGCGACAGAGAATGGAAACACCATATATTTT. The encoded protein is CASSLEATENGNTIYF.